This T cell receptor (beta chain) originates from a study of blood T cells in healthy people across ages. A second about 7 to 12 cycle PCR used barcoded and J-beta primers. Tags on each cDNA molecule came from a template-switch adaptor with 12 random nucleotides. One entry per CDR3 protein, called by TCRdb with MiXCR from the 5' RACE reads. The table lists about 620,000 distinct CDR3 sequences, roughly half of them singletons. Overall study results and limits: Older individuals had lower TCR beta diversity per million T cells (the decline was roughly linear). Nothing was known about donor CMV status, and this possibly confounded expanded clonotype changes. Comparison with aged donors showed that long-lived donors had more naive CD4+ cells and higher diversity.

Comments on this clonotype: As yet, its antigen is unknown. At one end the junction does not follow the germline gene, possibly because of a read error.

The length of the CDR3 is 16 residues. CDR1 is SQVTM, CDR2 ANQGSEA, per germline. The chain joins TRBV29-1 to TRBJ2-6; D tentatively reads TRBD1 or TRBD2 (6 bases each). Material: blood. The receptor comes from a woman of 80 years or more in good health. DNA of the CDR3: TGCAGCGTTGAAGACGAGGGGCCTTGGGGGGCCAACGTCCCGACTTTC. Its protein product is CSVEDEGPWGANVPTF. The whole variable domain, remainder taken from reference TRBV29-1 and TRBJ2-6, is SAVISQKPSRDICQRGTSLTIQCQVDSQVTMMFWYRQQPGQSLTLIATANQGSEATYESGFVIDKFPISRPNLTFSTLTVSNMSPEDSSIYLCSVEDEGPWGANVPTFGAGSRLTVL.